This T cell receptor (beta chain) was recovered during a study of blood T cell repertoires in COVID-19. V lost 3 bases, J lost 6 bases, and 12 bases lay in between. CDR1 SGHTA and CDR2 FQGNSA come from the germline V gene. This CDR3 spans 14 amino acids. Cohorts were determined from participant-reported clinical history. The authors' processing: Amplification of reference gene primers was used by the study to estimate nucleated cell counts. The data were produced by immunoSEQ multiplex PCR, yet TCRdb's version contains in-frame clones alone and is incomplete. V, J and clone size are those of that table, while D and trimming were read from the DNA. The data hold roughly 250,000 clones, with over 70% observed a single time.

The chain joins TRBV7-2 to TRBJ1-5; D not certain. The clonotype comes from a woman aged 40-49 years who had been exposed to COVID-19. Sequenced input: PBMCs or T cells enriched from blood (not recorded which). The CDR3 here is CASSFQIFGQPQHF. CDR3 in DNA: TGTGCCAGCAGCTTCCAAATTTTCGGTCAGCCCCAGCATTTT.